The present entry profiles one T cell receptor beta chain with its context. Antigen unknown. Positive CCR7 selection of CD45RO-negative cells yielded the naive CD8 cells, and terminally differentiated effector memory CD45RA+ cells were excluded. Germline trimming cut 6 bases from V and 3 bases from J; bases unmatched to any gene: 6. The CDR3 runs 16 residues. Per germline, CDR1 MDHEN and CDR2 SYDVKM. The entry originates in a study of shared clonotypes between healthy human individuals. The study, taken as a whole, reports: Incompleteness in sorted-subset sequencing, despite large depth, was shown by rarefaction. It was observed that roughly 5.5% of naive CD4 clonotypes were shared across a few donors.

Repertoires were generated with immunoSEQ multiplex PCR, while TCRdb's copy carries only in-frame clones and drops some. The table records some 2.1 million clones, 80% to 95% of them present only once. The rearrangement links TRBV28 to TRBJ2-3, with 13 bases identical to TRBD2. Sequenced input: naive CD8+ T cells from PBMCs. The sequence came from a man between 18 and 35 years old in good health. Some clones in this sample may be carry-over from other donors' samples. CDR3 loop: CASSPPGLAGTDTQYF. Here the CDR3 DNA reads TGTGCCAGCAGCCCACCGGGACTAGCGGGGACAGATACGCAGTATTTT.